Listed here is a single T cell receptor beta chain. Isolation of CD8+ and CD4+ T cells was performed negatively, whereas enrichment of TEMRA cells was done by FACS. The sample belongs to a study of CD8 T cells in Susac syndrome. RNA was extracted with the RNeasy kit, and a quantity of about 0.45 to 1 ug was reverse transcribed using random hexamers. The immunoSEQ assay covered 54 Vbeta and 13 Jbeta segments for CDR3. Via MiXCR, TCRdb re-called the immunoSEQ multiplex PCR reads, giving one row per CDR3 protein. The repertoire has about 150,000 distinct CDR3 sequences, around 95% of them found once; the top ten carry 0.14% to 0.15%. The CDR3 length is 13 residues. In germline, CDR1 is GTSNPN, CDR2 SVGIG (reference sequence). Deletions cut 0 bases from V and 4 bases from J, with 9 bases between.

The genes are TRBV30 and TRBJ1-2; D is possibly TRBD1 (6 bases). This TCR was sampled from a human donor with multiple sclerosis. Material for sequencing was CD8+ T cells from PBMCs. CDR3 DNA sequence: TGTGCCTGGAGTGTAGGGGGAGGCTATGGCTACACCTTC. Its protein product is CAWSVGGGYGYTF.